This TCR beta chain was obtained from a study of CD8+CD57+ T cells in acquired aplastic anemia. Across the study: Average DNA yield from sorted CD4+ and CD8+ cells was around 3.2 ug. Study findings and constraints: No significant difference in CD8+ Simpson's diversity was found between patients and controls.

As for this clonotype: Its specificity is unknown. This could be a read error, since a much larger clone is one nucleotide away.

V lost 4 bases and J lost 2; bases outside the gene matches: 8. The CDR3 has 17 amino acids. From germline, CDR1 is SGHRS and CDR2 YFSETQ. TCR beta VDJ and CDR3 profiles were obtained from a genomic DNA template. One entry per CDR3 protein, called by TCRdb with MiXCR from the reads. There are about 220,000 distinct CDR3 sequences in the sample; roughly 35% occur only once, and 0.95% to 1.2% lies in the top ten. V and J are TRBV5-1 and TRBJ2-7, with TRBD2 matching 14 bases. The sample taken for sequencing was sorted CD4+, CD8+, or CD8+CD57+ T cells (not recorded which) from PBMCs. The source of this sequence is a human donor in good health, serving as a control. CDR3 loop: CASSTTSGRANPYEQYF. The CDR3 DNA follows: TGCGCCAGCAGCACGACTAGCGGGAGGGCCAACCCCTACGAGCAGTACTTC.